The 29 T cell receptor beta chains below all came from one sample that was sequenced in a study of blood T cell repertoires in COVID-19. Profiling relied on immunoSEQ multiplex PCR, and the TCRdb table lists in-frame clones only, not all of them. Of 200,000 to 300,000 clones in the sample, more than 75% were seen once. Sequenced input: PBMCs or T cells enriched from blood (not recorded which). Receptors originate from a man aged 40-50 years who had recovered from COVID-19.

DNA for the CDR3: TGTGCCAGTAGTAGTTGGACTTCCGGGACAGATAATGAAAAACTGTTTTTT. It codes for CASSSWTSGTDNEKLFF. J is TRBJ1-4 and V is TRBV19; 7 nucleotides match TRBD1. The ends lost 4 bases at V and 4 bases at J; junction bases unmatched: 12. Germline-derived CDR1 and CDR2 are LNHDA and SQIVND (reference sequence). This CDR3 has 17 amino acids.

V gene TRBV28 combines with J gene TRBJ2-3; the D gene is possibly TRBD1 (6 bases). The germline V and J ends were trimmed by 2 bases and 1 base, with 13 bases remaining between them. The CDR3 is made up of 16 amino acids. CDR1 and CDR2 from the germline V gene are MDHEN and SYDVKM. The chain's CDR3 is CASSLPQGWGTDTQYF. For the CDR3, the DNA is TGTGCCAGCAGTTTACCACAGGGTTGGGGCACAGATACGCAGTATTTT.

DNA of the CDR3: TGTGCCAGCTCACCCGTAGCCGGACTGACCTACGAGCAGTACTTC. As protein: CASSPVAGLTYEQYF. The chain links TRBV18 to TRBJ2-7; D may be TRBD2 (5 bases). Germline CDR1 and CDR2: KGHSH and LQKENI. This CDR3 comprises 15 residues. V lost 3 bases and J 2 bases, leaving 14 bases between the germline ends.

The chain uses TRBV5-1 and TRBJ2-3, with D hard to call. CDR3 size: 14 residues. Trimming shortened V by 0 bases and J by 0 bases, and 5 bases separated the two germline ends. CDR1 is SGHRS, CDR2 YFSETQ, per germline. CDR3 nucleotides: TGCGCCAGCAGCTTGGGCAGAAGCACAGATACGCAGTATTTT. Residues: CASSLGRSTDTQYF.

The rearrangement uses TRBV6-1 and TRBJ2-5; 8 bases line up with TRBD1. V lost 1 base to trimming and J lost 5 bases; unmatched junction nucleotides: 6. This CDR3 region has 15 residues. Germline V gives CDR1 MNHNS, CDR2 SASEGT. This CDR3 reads CASSEVDRAGETQYF. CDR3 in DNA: TGTGCCAGCAGTGAAGTGGACAGGGCGGGGGAGACCCAGTACTTC.

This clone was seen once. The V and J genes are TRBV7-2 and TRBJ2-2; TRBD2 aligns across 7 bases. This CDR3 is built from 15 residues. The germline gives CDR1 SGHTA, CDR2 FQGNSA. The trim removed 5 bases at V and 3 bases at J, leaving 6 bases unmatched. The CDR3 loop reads CASSPSGDDTGELFF. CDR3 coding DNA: TGTGCCAGCAGCCCCAGCGGGGACGACACCGGGGAGCTGTTTTTT.

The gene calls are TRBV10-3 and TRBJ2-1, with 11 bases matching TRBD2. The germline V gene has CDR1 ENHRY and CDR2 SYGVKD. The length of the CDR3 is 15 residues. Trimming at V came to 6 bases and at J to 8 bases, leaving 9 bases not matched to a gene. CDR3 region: CAISSTSGVNDEQFF. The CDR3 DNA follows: TGTGCCATCAGCTCGACTAGCGGGGTAAATGATGAGCAGTTCTTC.

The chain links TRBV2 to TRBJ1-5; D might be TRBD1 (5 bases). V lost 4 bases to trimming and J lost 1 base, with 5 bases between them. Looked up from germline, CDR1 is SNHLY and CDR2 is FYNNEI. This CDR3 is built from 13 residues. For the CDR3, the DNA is TGTGCCAGCAGTGCAGGGAGCAATCAGCCCCAGCATTTT. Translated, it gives CASSAGSNQPQHF.

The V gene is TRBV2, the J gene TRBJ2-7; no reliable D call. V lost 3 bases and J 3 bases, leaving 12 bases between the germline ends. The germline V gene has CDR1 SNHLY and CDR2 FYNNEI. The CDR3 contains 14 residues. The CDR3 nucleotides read TGTGCCAGCAGTGACCGGCTGACGGGCTACGAGCAGTACTTC. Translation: CASSDRLTGYEQYF.

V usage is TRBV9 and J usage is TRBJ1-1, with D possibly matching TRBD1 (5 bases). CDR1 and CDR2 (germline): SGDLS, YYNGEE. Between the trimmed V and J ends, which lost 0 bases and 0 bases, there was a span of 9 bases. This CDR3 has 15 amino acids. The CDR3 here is CASSVATGLNTEAFF. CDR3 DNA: TGTGCCAGCAGCGTAGCTACAGGTTTGAACACTGAAGCTTTCTTT.

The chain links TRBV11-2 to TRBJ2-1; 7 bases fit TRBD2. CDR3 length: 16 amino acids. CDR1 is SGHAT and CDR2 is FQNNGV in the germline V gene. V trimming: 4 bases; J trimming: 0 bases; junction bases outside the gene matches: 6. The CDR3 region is CASSWEGRLSYNEQFF. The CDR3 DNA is TGTGCCAGCAGCTGGGAGGGTCGACTCTCCTACAATGAGCAGTTCTTC.

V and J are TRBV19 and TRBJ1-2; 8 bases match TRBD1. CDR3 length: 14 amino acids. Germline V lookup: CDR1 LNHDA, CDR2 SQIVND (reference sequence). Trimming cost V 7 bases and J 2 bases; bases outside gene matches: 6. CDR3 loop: CASNHRGSNYGYTF. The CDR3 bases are TGTGCCAGTAATCACAGGGGGTCCAACTATGGCTACACCTTC.

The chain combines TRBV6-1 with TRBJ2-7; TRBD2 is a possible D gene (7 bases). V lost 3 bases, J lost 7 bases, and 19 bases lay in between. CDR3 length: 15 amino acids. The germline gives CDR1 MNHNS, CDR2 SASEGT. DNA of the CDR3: TGTGCCAGCAGTGAGGGGGGGGCAGGGAAAGAGGAGCAGTACTTC. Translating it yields CASSEGGAGKEEQYF.

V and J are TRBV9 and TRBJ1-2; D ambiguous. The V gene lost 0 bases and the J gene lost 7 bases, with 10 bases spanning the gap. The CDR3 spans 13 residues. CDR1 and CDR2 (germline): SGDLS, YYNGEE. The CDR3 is CASSVAVRSGYTF. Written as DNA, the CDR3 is TGTGCCAGCAGCGTAGCTGTGCGGTCTGGCTACACCTTC.

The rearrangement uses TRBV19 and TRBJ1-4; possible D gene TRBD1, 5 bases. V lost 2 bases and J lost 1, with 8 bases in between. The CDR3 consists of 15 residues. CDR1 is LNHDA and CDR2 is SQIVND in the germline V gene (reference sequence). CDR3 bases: TGTGCCAGTAGTATATTCGGGGGAACTAATGAAAAACTGTTTTTT. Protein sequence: CASSIFGGTNEKLFF.

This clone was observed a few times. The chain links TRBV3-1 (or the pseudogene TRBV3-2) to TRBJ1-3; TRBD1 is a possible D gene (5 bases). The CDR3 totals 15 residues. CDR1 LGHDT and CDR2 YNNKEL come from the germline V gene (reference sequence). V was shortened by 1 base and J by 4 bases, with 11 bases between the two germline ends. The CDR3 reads CASSQAWGFGNTIYF. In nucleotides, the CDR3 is TGTGCCAGCAGCCAAGCATGGGGCTTCGGAAACACCATATATTTT.

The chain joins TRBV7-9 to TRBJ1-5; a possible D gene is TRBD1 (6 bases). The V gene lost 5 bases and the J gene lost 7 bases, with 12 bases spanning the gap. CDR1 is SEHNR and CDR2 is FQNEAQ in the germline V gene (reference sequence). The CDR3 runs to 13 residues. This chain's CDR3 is CASSQGSEQPQHF. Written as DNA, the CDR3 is TGTGCCAGCAGCCAGGGGTCTGAACAGCCCCAGCATTTT.

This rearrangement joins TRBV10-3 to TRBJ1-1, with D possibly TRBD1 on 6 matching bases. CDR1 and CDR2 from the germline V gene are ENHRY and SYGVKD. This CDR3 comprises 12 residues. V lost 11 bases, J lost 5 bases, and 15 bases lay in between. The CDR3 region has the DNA TGTGCCTCAACCGCAGGGGTAACTGAAGCTTTCTTT. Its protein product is CASTAGVTEAFF.

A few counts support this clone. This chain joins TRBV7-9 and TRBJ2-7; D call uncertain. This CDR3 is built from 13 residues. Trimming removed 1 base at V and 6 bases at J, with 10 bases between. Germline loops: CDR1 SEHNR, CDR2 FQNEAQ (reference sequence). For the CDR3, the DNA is TGTGCCAGCAGCTTAGGACAAGCCCGCGAGCAGTACTTC. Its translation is CASSLGQAREQYF.

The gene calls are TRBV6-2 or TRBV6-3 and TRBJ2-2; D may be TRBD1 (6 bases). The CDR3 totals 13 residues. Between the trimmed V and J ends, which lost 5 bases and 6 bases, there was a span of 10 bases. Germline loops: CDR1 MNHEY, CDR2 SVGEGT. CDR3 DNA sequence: TGTGCCAGCAGTGACTGGGGGCCCGGGGAGCTGTTTTTT. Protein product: CASSDWGPGELFF.

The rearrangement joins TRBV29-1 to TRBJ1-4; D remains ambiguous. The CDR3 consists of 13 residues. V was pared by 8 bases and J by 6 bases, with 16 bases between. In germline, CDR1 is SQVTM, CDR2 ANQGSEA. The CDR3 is CSSLRVGDEKLFF. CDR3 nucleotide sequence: TGCAGCTCTTTGAGGGTCGGGGATGAAAAACTGTTTTTT.

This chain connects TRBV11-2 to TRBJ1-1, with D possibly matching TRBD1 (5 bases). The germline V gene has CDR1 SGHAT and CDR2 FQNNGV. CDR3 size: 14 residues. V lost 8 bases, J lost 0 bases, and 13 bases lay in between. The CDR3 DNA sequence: TGTGCCAGCCTCCAGGCAGGGATGAACACTGAAGCTTTCTTT. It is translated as CASLQAGMNTEAFF.

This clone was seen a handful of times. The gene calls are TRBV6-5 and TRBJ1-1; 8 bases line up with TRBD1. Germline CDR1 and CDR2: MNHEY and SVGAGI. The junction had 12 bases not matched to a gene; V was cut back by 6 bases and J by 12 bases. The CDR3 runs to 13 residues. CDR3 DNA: TGTGCCAGCAGCTCCCCCGAGGACAGGGCGACTTTCTTT. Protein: CASSSPEDRATFF.

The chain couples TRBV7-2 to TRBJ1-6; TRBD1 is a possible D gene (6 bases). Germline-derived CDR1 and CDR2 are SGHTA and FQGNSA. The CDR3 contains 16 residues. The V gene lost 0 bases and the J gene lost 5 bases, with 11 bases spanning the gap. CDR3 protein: CASSLAGQGNNSPLHF. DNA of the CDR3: TGTGCCAGCAGCTTAGCCGGCCAGGGGAATAATTCACCCCTCCACTTT.

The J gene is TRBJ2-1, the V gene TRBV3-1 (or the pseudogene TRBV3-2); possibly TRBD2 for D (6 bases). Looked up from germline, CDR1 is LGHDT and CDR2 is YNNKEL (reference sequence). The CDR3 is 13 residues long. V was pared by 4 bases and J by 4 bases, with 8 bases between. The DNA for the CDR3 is TGTGCCAGCAGCCCGGACTATTACAATGAGCAGTTCTTC. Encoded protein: CASSPDYYNEQFF.

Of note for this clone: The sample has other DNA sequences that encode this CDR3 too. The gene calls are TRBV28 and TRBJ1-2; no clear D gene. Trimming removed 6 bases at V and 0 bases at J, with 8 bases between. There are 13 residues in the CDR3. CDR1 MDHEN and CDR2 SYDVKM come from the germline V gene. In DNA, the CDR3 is TGTGCCAGCAGGGGAGGTGCTAACTATGGCTACACCTTC. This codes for CASRGGANYGYTF.

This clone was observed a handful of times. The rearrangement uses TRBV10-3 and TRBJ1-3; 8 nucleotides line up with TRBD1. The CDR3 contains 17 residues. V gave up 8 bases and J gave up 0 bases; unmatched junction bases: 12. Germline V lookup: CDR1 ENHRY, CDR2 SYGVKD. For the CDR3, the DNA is TGTGCCATCGCGGACAGGGCCAAGGGTTACTCTGGAAACACCATATATTTT. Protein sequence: CAIADRAKGYSGNTIYF.

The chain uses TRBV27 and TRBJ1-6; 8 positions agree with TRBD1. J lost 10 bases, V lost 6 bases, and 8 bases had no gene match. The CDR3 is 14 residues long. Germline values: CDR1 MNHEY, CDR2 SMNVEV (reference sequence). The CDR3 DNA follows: TGTGCCAGCAGCACGACAGGGGAGCGGTCACCCCTCCACTTT. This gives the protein CASSTTGERSPLHF.

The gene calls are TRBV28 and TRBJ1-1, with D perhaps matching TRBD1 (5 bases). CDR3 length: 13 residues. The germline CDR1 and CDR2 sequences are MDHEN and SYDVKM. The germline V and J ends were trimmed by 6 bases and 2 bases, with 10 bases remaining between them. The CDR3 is CASREGPNTEAFF. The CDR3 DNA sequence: TGTGCCAGCAGGGAGGGACCCAACACTGAAGCTTTCTTT.